This T cell receptor (beta chain) stems from a study of post-analysis software for immune sequencing data. On the study more broadly: Disease trajectories encompassed relapsing-remitting, secondary progressive and progressive-relapsing multiple sclerosis. The study's findings and limits: Among multiple sclerosis patients, normalized Chao1 diversity was significantly below that of controls. Samples from a shared batch, those prepared together, strongly co-clustered by F measure. Patients used about 5 TRBV segments, including TRBV5-6, TRBV5-1 and TRBV20-1, more often than controls.

Unique molecular identifiers featured in each of the TCR beta cDNA libraries. Between about 1 and 11 million T cells gave rise to 500,000 to 600,000 cDNA molecules. TCRdb re-called the PCR reads through MiXCR, storing one row per CDR3 protein. This sample carries some 260,000 distinct CDR3 sequences, about 40% of them seen once, and the ten largest clones take under 5.5%. CDR1 and CDR2 (germline): SQVTM, ANQGSEA. The CDR3 has 14 amino acids. Losses at the gene ends were 7 bases for V and 4 bases for J; bases not matched to a gene: 10. Turning to this clonotype: Its cognate antigen is unknown.

What was sequenced was blood. This chain connects TRBV29-1 to TRBJ2-5; 9 bases are a match to TRBD1. This receptor was identified in a girl between 5 and 17 years old with multiple sclerosis. This CDR3 reads CSAVQGAHRETQYF. The CDR3 DNA sequence: TGCAGCGCAGTACAGGGGGCGCACCGAGAGACCCAGTACTTC.